This T cell receptor (beta chain) was retrieved from a study of breast tumors, draining lymph nodes, adjacent tissues. The CDR3 is made up of 15 amino acids. The V gene end was trimmed by 3 bases and the J gene end by 7 bases; junction bases not matched to a gene: 10. TCRdb passed the multiplex PCR reads through MiXCR, listing each CDR3 protein once. The sample consists of roughly 70,000 distinct CDR3 sequences, about 40% of them appearing once. This clonotype showed up many times. The sequence derives from a female donor with breast cancer. Some clones in this sample may be carry-over from other donors' samples. Sequenced input: breast tumor tissue. This rearrangement joins TRBV12-3 or TRBV12-4 to TRBJ2-7, with 9 bases that match TRBD2. The CDR3 bases are TGTGCCAGCAGTTTCGTTCCTAGCGGGACGGGGGAGCAGTACTTC. It specifies CASSFVPSGTGEQYF.